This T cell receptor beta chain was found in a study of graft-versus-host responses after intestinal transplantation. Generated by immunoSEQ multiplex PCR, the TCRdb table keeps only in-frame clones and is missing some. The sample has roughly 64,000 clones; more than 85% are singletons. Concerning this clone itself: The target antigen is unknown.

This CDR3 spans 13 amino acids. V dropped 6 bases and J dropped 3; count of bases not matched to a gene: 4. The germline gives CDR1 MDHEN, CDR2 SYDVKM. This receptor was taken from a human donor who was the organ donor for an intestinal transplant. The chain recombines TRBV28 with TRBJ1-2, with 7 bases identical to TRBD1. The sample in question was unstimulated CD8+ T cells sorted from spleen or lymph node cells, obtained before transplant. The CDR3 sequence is CASSLDRDYGYTF. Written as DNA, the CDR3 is TGTGCCAGCAGCCTAGACAGGGACTATGGCTACACCTTC.